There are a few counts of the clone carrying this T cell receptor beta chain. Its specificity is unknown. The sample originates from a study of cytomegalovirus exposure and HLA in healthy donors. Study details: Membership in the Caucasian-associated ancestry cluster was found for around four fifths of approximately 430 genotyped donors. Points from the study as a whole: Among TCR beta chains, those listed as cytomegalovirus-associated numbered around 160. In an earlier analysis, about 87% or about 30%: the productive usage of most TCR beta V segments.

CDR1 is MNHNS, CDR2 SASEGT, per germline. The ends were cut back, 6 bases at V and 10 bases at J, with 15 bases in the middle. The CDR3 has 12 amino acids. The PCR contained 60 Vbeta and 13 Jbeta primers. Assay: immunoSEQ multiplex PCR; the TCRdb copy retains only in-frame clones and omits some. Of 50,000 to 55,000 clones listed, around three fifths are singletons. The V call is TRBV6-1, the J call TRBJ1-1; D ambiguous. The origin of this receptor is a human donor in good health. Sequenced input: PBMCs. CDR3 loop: CASRVTRETAFF. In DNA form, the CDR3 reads TGTGCCAGCAGAGTCACCCGGGAGACAGCTTTCTTT.